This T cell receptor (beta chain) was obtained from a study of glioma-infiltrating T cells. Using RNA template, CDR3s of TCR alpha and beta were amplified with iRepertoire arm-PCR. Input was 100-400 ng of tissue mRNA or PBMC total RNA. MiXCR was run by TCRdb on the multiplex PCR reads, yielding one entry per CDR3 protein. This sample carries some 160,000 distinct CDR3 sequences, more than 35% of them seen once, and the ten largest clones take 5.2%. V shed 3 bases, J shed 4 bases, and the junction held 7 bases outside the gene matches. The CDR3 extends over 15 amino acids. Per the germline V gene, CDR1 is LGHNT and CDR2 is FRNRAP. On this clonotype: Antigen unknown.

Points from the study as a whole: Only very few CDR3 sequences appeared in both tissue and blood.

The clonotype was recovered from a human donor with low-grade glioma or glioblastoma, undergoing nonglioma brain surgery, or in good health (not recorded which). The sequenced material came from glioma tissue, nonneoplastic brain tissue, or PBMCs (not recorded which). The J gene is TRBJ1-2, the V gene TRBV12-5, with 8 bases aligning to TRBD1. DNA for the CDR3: TGTGCTAGTGGTTTACTCACCGGACAGGGCTATGGCTACACCTTC. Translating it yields CASGLLTGQGYGYTF.